The 9 T cell receptor beta chains below were found in one sample sequenced in a study of cytomegalovirus exposure and HLA in healthy donors. 60 Vbeta and 13 Jbeta primers were used in PCR. The table came from immunoSEQ multiplex PCR; TCRdb's copy has only in-frame clones and leaves some out. This table has some 200,000 clones, roughly 91% appearing once. The sequenced material came from PBMCs. Every receptor here comes from a young woman in good health and CMV-seronegative.

The CDR3 region is CATSLGNGGGYEQYF. CDR3 nucleotide sequence: TGTGCCACCAGCCTCGGGAATGGGGGCGGCTACGAGCAGTACTTC. The J gene is TRBJ2-7, the V gene TRBV15; tentative D call: TRBD1 (6 bases). CDR1 and CDR2 (germline): LNHNV, YYDKDF (reference sequence). This CDR3 contains 15 residues. V lost 5 bases to trimming and J lost 3 bases, with 17 bases between them. The full variable domain, rest sourced from reference TRBV15 and TRBJ2-7, is DAMVIQNPRYQVTQFGKPVTLSCSQTLNHNVMYWYQQKSSQAPKLLFHYYDKDFNNEADTPDNFQSRRPNTSFCFLDIRSPGLGDTAMYLCATSLGNGGGYEQYFGPGTRLTVT.

The V gene is TRBV5-1, the J gene TRBJ2-1, with TRBD2 identical over 11 bases. This CDR3 comprises 17 residues. The V segment lost 6 bases and the J segment 3 bases; nucleotides outside the gene matches: 11. Germline CDR1 and CDR2: SGHRS and YFSETQ. The CDR3 sequence: CASTHKKTSGGYNEQFF. In DNA, the CDR3 is TGCGCCAGCACCCACAAAAAAACTAGCGGGGGCTACAATGAGCAGTTCTTC. Using reference TRBV5-1 and TRBJ2-1 for the parts outside the CDR3, the full variable domain is KAGVTQTPRYLIKTRGQQVTLSCSPISGHRSVSWYQQTPGQGLQFLFEYFSETQRNKGNFPGRFSGRQFSNSRSEMNVSTLELGDSALYLCASTHKKTSGGYNEQFFGPGTRLTVL.

The genes are TRBV9 and TRBJ2-7, with 8 bases fitting TRBD2. From germline, CDR1 is SGDLS and CDR2 YYNGEE. This CDR3 contains 16 residues. V dropped 3 bases and J dropped 3; count of bases not matched to a gene: 11. The CDR3 here is CASSARGGTNDYEQYF. DNA of the CDR3: TGTGCCAGCAGCGCCCGGGGGGGGACTAACGACTACGAGCAGTACTTC.

This chain uses TRBV4-1 with TRBJ2-5; TRBD1 might be the D (6 bases). CDR1 and CDR2 (germline): MGHRA, YSYEKL. Trimming took 0 bases from V and 4 from J, leaving 12 bases between them. This CDR3 region has 15 residues. The CDR3 loop reads CASSQETGLLETQYF. In nucleotides, the CDR3 is TGCGCCAGCAGCCAAGAAACAGGGTTGTTAGAGACCCAGTACTTC.

The chain combines TRBV4-3 with TRBJ2-1; 9 nucleotides match TRBD2. V gave up 4 bases and J gave up 6 bases; unmatched junction bases: 7. Germline V gene lookup returns CDR1 LGHNA and CDR2 YSLEER. The CDR3 runs 15 residues. CDR3 sequence reads: CASSPGTSPGNEQFF. The CDR3, as DNA: TGCGCCAGCAGCCCAGGGACTAGCCCTGGCAATGAGCAGTTCTTC.

This clone was observed once. The chain couples TRBV7-9 to TRBJ2-1; TRBD1 matches at 11 bases. The CDR3 spans 15 residues. Losses at the gene ends were 5 bases for V and 4 bases for J; bases not matched to a gene: 4. Germline V gene sequence: CDR1 SEHNR, CDR2 FQNEAQ (reference sequence). In nucleotides, the CDR3 is TGTGCCAGCAGCCCGGGACAGGGGGAATACAATGAGCAGTTCTTC. It specifies CASSPGQGEYNEQFF. Full variable domain (remainder filled in from reference TRBV7-9 and TRBJ2-1): DTGVSQNPRHKITKRGQNVTFRCDPISEHNRLYWYRQTLGQGPEFLTYFQNEAQLEKSRLLSDRFSAERPKGSFSTLEIQRTEQGDSAMYLCASSPGQGEYNEQFFGPGTRLTVL.

The chain recombines TRBV1 with TRBJ2-7; the listed D gene, TRBD2, was not tested against the DNA. TRBV1 is an annotated pseudogene. This CDR3 is built from 19 residues. CDR3 sequence: CTSSPSSGTSGKSSYEQYF. The CDR3 DNA is TGCACCAGCAGCCCCTCTTCCGGGACTAGCGGGAAATCGAGCTACGAGCAGTACTTC.

V is TRBV27 and J is TRBJ1-5; the D gene is possibly TRBD1 (5 bases). From germline, CDR1 is MNHEY and CDR2 SMNVEV (reference sequence). The CDR3 covers 13 residues. The V end lost 6 bases, the J end lost 3 bases, and 9 bases lay between the germline ends. CDR3 DNA: TGTGCCAGCAGCACAGGTAACAATCAGCCCCAGCATTTT. Translated: CASSTGNNQPQHF.

The rearrangement uses TRBV7-2 and TRBJ1-4; D gene ambiguous. V lost 2 bases to trimming and J lost 3 bases, with 10 bases between them. Germline CDR1 SGHTA, CDR2 FQGNSA. The CDR3 length is 15 residues. CDR3 sequence: CASSLFGVPNEKLFF. For the CDR3, the DNA is TGTGCCAGCAGCTTATTCGGGGTACCTAATGAAAAACTGTTTTTT. Full variable domain (remainder filled in from reference TRBV7-2 and TRBJ1-4): GAGVSQSPSNKVTEKGKDVELRCDPISGHTALYWYRQSLGQGLEFLIYFQGNSAPDKSGLPSDRFSAERTGGSVSTLTIQRTQQEDSAVYLCASSLFGVPNEKLFFGSGTQLSVL.